This T cell receptor beta chain is drawn from a study of shared clonotypes between healthy human individuals. Concerning this clone: Its antigen is undetermined.

In the authors' methods: Junction-only sequences produced by ImmunoSEQ had no quality scores, so filtering differed. Sequenced by immunoSEQ multiplex PCR; TCRdb stores in-frame clones only, minus some. V and J calls and clone size are given by that table; D and trimming were obtained from the DNA. The repertoire holds 550,000 to 750,000 clones, with roughly 95% as singletons. Naive CD8 cells, CD45RO-negative and positively selected for CCR7, excluded terminally differentiated effector memory CD45RA+ cells. Study outcomes and limitations: The rarefaction results pointed to incomplete sorted-subset sequencing despite large depth.

V lost 1 base and J lost 7; bases outside the gene matches: 7. From germline, CDR1 is SGHVS and CDR2 FNYEAQ. This CDR3 contains 15 residues. The chain uses TRBV7-6 and TRBJ2-7; 10 positions agree with TRBD2. Material for sequencing was naive CD8+ T cells sorted from blood. This TCR came from a woman aged 25 to 45 in good health. The CDR3 loop is CASSLGTSGLGEQYF. In nucleotides, the CDR3 is TGTGCCAGCAGCTTAGGGACTAGCGGTCTCGGGGAGCAGTACTTC. Complete variable domain (other parts from reference TRBV7-6 and TRBJ2-7): GAGVSQSPRYKVTKRGQDVALRCDPISGHVSLYWYRQALGQGPEFLTYFNYEAQQDKSGLPNDRFSAERPEGSISTLTIQRTEQRDSAMYRCASSLGTSGLGEQYFGPGTRLTVT.